This is a list of T cell receptor beta chains from one sample in a study of T cell changes during pregnancy in multiple sclerosis. The data were produced by immunoSEQ multiplex PCR, yet TCRdb's version contains in-frame clones alone and is incomplete. The sample consists of 55,000 to 65,000 clones, about 93% of them appearing once. The sequences come from CD4+ T cells from peripheral blood mononuclear cells, collected before pregnancy. Receptor source: a female donor with multiple sclerosis, enrolled in a pregnancy study. The CDR3 runs from the conserved cysteine through the conserved F or W. The D gene is left open where the match is weak. Clone size is shown for a subset of rows, as once, few, many or a class of expanded clone.

abundance: NA
v_gene: TRBV28
j_gene: TRBJ2-7
d_gene: NA
CDR3nt: TGTGCCAGCGGGGCTCCCTACGAGCAGTACTTC
CDR3aa: CASGAPYEQYF

abundance: NA
v_gene: TRBV7-9
j_gene: TRBJ2-3
d_gene: NA
CDR3nt: TGTGCCAGCAGCTTAGAATACCGGACTACACTTAGCACAGATACGCAGTATTTT
CDR3aa: CASSLEYRTTLSTDTQYF

abundance: NA
v_gene: TRBV6-5
j_gene: TRBJ2-7
d_gene: TRBD2
CDR3nt: TGTGCCAGCAGTAAACCCGGGACTAGCAGATACGAGCAGTACTTC
CDR3aa: CASSKPGTSRYEQYF

abundance: once
v_gene: TRBV19
j_gene: TRBJ1-5
d_gene: TRBD1
CDR3nt: TGTGCCAGTAGAGACAGGGTTCGACAGCCCCAGCATTTT
CDR3aa: CASRDRVRQPQHF

abundance: NA
v_gene: TRBV4-3
j_gene: TRBJ2-1
d_gene: NA
CDR3nt: TGCGCCAGCAGCCAGGGGGCAACTAGCAATGAGCAGTTCTTC
CDR3aa: CASSQGATSNEQFF

abundance: NA
v_gene: TRBV19
j_gene: TRBJ1-1
d_gene: NA
CDR3nt: TGTGCCAGCCACGACCCAACTCAGGGATGGACTGAAGCTTTCTTT
CDR3aa: CASHDPTQGWTEAFF

abundance: once
v_gene: TRBV6-1
j_gene: TRBJ1-1
d_gene: NA
CDR3nt: TGTGCCAGCAGTGACCCAACAGTTCAGAGCACTGAAGCTTTCTTT
CDR3aa: CASSDPTVQSTEAFF

abundance: NA
v_gene: TRBV14
j_gene: TRBJ1-1
d_gene: NA
CDR3nt: TGTGCCAGCAGCCAATATACGGGACAAAAGAACACTGAAGCTTTCTTT
CDR3aa: CASSQYTGQKNTEAFF

abundance: NA
v_gene: TRBV28
j_gene: TRBJ2-7
d_gene: TRBD2
CDR3nt: TGTGCCAGCAGTTTATATTCTGGGCTAGCGGGCGCCTACGAGCAGTACTTC
CDR3aa: CASSLYSGLAGAYEQYF

abundance: NA
v_gene: TRBV28
j_gene: TRBJ1-1
d_gene: NA
CDR3nt: TGTGCCAGCAGTTTTAACCCGAACCTAATGAACACTGAAGCTTTCTTT
CDR3aa: CASSFNPNLMNTEAFF

abundance: NA
v_gene: TRBV10-3
j_gene: TRBJ1-4
d_gene: TRBD1
CDR3nt: TGTGCCATCAGTCCCGGGACAGGGCGGGCTGAAAAACTGTTTTTT
CDR3aa: CAISPGTGRAEKLFF

abundance: NA
v_gene: TRBV27
j_gene: TRBJ1-5
d_gene: NA
CDR3nt: TGTGCCAGCAGTTTAAACTACCTGGAAGGCAATCAGCCCCAGCATTTT
CDR3aa: CASSLNYLEGNQPQHF

abundance: NA
v_gene: TRBV5-4
j_gene: TRBJ2-5
d_gene: TRBD2
CDR3nt: TGTGCCAGCAGCGGCCGGACTAGCGGCCAAGAGACCCAGTACTTC
CDR3aa: CASSGRTSGQETQYF

abundance: NA
v_gene: TRBV27
j_gene: TRBJ2-3
d_gene: NA
CDR3nt: TGTGCCAGCAGTTTACGAGGGCCATCTAGCACAGATACGCAGTATTTT
CDR3aa: CASSLRGPSSTDTQYF

abundance: NA
v_gene: TRBV5-1
j_gene: TRBJ2-7
d_gene: NA
CDR3nt: TGCGCCAGCAGCCTCCTGGGGGGACAGCTCTACGAGCAGTACTTC
CDR3aa: CASSLLGGQLYEQYF

abundance: NA
v_gene: TRBV4-1
j_gene: TRBJ2-2
d_gene: NA
CDR3nt: TGCGCCAGCAACCCATCACCAGGGTCCCCCGGGGAGCTGTTTTTT
CDR3aa: CASNPSPGSPGELFF

abundance: NA
v_gene: TRBV11-3
j_gene: TRBJ2-3
d_gene: NA
CDR3nt: TGTGCCAGCAGCTCAGGGGCACGGAAAATGCAGTATTTT
CDR3aa: CASSSGARKMQYF

abundance: NA
v_gene: TRBV4-1
j_gene: TRBJ1-2
d_gene: NA
CDR3nt: TGCGCCAGCAGCCAAGGAAGTAGAGCAGGGTCGGGCTACACCTTC
CDR3aa: CASSQGSRAGSGYTF

abundance: NA
v_gene: TRBV9
j_gene: TRBJ1-1
d_gene: NA
CDR3nt: TGTGCCAGCAGCGTAGCCCTGTCCCAGGCCGGAAACACTGAAGCTTTCTTT
CDR3aa: CASSVALSQAGNTEAFF

abundance: NA
v_gene: TRBV7-9
j_gene: TRBJ2-7
d_gene: TRBD2
CDR3nt: TGTGCCAGCAGCTTCTCACTAGCGGGATACGAGCAGTACTTC
CDR3aa: CASSFSLAGYEQYF

abundance: once
v_gene: TRBV27
j_gene: TRBJ2-1
d_gene: NA
CDR3nt: TGTGCCAGCAGTTTATCCAGCGGACCTTACAATGAGCAGTTCTTC
CDR3aa: CASSLSSGPYNEQFF

abundance: NA
v_gene: TRBV18
j_gene: TRBJ1-1
d_gene: NA
CDR3nt: TGTGCCAGCTCTCTTTCCCCCCCGGGTCCGGGAGGGACTGAAGCTTTCTTT
CDR3aa: CASSLSPPGPGGTEAFF

abundance: NA
v_gene: TRBV4-3
j_gene: TRBJ2-3
d_gene: TRBD1
CDR3nt: TGCGCCAGCAGCCAAGATCACGGGACAGGGTGGCCAGATACGCAGTATTTT
CDR3aa: CASSQDHGTGWPDTQYF

abundance: NA
v_gene: TRBV7-2
j_gene: TRBJ2-3
d_gene: NA
CDR3nt: TGTGCCAGCAGCCGACTCTTTGGGAGTGATACGCAGTATTTT
CDR3aa: CASSRLFGSDTQYF